Shown below are 17 T cell receptor beta chains from a single sample sequenced in a study of shared clonotypes between healthy human individuals. The assay was immunoSEQ multiplex PCR, and TCRdb's table has in-frame clones only and misses some. The sample includes millions of clones, roughly 92% seen only once; the top ten take about 0.13%. The sequencing sample was made of naive CD4+ T cells sorted from blood. Subset defined: CD45RA+ positively selected. The receptors derive from a man younger than 30 in good health.

V gene TRBV29-1 combines with J gene TRBJ2-7; no definite D call. Between the trimmed V and J ends, which lost 3 bases and 1 base, there was a span of 7 bases. This CDR3 comprises 12 residues. The germline CDR1 and CDR2 sequences are SQVTM and ANQGSEA. The CDR3 nucleotides read TGCAGCGTTGAGGACGTGTCCTACGAGCAGTACTTC. It is translated as CSVEDVSYEQYF.

CDR3 nucleotide sequence: TGCGCCAGCAGCTCGGGGGTGACAGGGTGGTATGGCTACACCTTC. Residues: CASSSGVTGWYGYTF. The V call is TRBV5-1, the J call TRBJ1-2, with 7 bases aligning to TRBD1. Unmatched junction bases numbered 10, after V lost 3 bases and J lost 5 bases. The CDR3 is 15 residues long. From germline, CDR1 is SGHRS and CDR2 YFSETQ.

This chain connects TRBV19 to TRBJ1-2, with D possibly TRBD1 on 6 matching bases. Germline CDR1 is LNHDA and CDR2 is SQIVND (reference sequence). V was clipped by 7 bases and J by 2 bases, with 17 bases between them. The CDR3 consists of 15 residues. The CDR3 region is CASIQSVQGNYGYTF. The CDR3 nucleotides read TGTGCCAGTATCCAATCGGTCCAGGGGAACTATGGCTACACCTTC.

The chain couples TRBV4-1 to TRBJ2-7, with 10 bases aligning to TRBD2. This CDR3 region has 16 residues. V was clipped by 4 bases and J by 3 bases; unmatched bases: 9. The germline CDR1 and CDR2 sequences are MGHRA and YSYEKL. Written as DNA, the CDR3 is TGCGCCAGCAGCCTGGGGCTAGCGGGAGAAATCTACGAGCAGTACTTC. Translating it yields CASSLGLAGEIYEQYF.

J is TRBJ2-5 and V is TRBV6-1, with no clear D. V was clipped by 2 bases and J by 8 bases, with 9 bases between them. Germline CDR1 is MNHNS and CDR2 is SASEGT. The CDR3 runs to 12 residues. The DNA for the CDR3 is TGTGCCAGCAGTGAACGCCCGAGAACCCAGTACTTC. It codes for CASSERPRTQYF.

The CDR3 loop is CASSSGGQWNEKLFF. The CDR3 DNA follows: TGTGCCAGCAGCTCGGGCGGACAGTGGAATGAAAAACTGTTTTTT. The chain recombines TRBV5-5 with TRBJ1-4, with D perhaps TRBD1 (6 bases). V shed 3 bases and J shed 5 bases, with 14 bases lying between them. Germline CDR1 is SGHKS and CDR2 is YYEKEE (reference sequence). The length of the CDR3 is 15 residues.

This sequence joins TRBV27 and TRBJ1-6; D may be TRBD1 (6 bases). V shed 5 bases and J shed 7 bases, with 18 bases lying between them. The CDR3 covers 16 residues. Germline V gives CDR1 MNHEY, CDR2 SMNVEV (reference sequence). The CDR3 sequence is CASSTVQGWGNSPLHF. As DNA, the CDR3 is TGTGCCAGCAGTACTGTACAGGGTTGGGGAAATTCACCCCTCCACTTT.

The J gene is TRBJ2-3, the V gene TRBV28, with 9 bases matching TRBD2. The germline V gene has CDR1 MDHEN and CDR2 SYDVKM. This CDR3 is built from 15 residues. J was trimmed by 0 bases and V by 2 bases; bases with no gene match: 0. CDR3 sequence: CASSLAGGSTDTQYF. Here the CDR3 DNA reads TGTGCCAGCAGTTTAGCGGGGGGGAGCACAGATACGCAGTATTTT.

The gene calls are TRBV19 and TRBJ1-1; 8 bases fit TRBD1. Germline V gene data show CDR1 as LNHDA and CDR2 as SQIVND (reference sequence). After removal of 8 bases from V and 4 bases from J, the junction contained 6 bases not matched to a gene. The CDR3 has 13 residues. This CDR3 is CASQGARGTEAFF. The CDR3 DNA reads TGTGCCAGTCAGGGGGCTCGGGGCACTGAAGCTTTCTTT.

The chain combines TRBV25-1 with TRBJ1-6, with unresolved D. CDR1 and CDR2 (germline): MGHDK, SYGVNS. The ends were cut back, 5 bases at V and 1 base at J, with 6 bases in the middle. This CDR3 is 14 amino acids long. The CDR3 DNA is TGTGCCAGCAGTCTAGGGTCCTATAATTCACCCCTCCACTTT. This sequence encodes CASSLGSYNSPLHF. Full variable domain (missing parts from reference TRBV25-1 and TRBJ1-6): EADIYQTPRYLVIGTGKKITLECSQTMGHDKMYWYQQDPGMELHLIHYSYGVNSTEKGDLSSESTVSRIRTEHFPLTLESARPSHTSQYLCASSLGSYNSPLHFGNGTRLTVT.

The genes are TRBV20-1 and TRBJ1-2, with D unclear. The CDR3 extends over 11 amino acids. The V and J ends lost 7 bases and 8 bases respectively, with 14 bases between them. Germline CDR1 reads DFQATT; CDR2 reads SNEGSKA (reference sequence). DNA of the CDR3: TGCAGTGTAAGACCCTTGGGAGGCTACACCTTC. Its protein product is CSVRPLGGYTF.

V is TRBV7-8 and J is TRBJ1-5; D unresolved. Per germline, CDR1 SGHVS and CDR2 FQNEAQ. With 1 base removed from V and 0 bases from J, the gap between germline ends came to 4 bases. The length of the CDR3 is 14 residues. DNA of the CDR3: TGTGCCAGCAGCTTAGTGAATAGCAATCAGCCCCAGCATTTT. Protein: CASSLVNSNQPQHF.

This chain links TRBV19 with TRBJ2-4; tentative D call: TRBD2 (6 bases). V shed 5 bases and J shed 8 bases, with 22 bases lying between them. Germline V gene sequence: CDR1 LNHDA, CDR2 SQIVND (reference sequence). The CDR3 length is 16 residues. DNA for the CDR3: TGTGCCAGTAGTGGGGGGACCGCTTCAATGGTGGACATTCAGTACTTC. Protein product: CASSGGTASMVDIQYF.

The chain has TRBV30 and TRBJ1-4; D possibly corresponds to TRBD1 (5 bases). Trimming left V 0 bases short and J 4 bases short, with 12 bases between. The CDR3 length is 15 residues. CDR1 is GTSNPN and CDR2 is SVGIG in the germline V gene (reference sequence). This CDR3 reads CAWSVGDVYNEKLFF. Here the CDR3 DNA reads TGTGCCTGGAGTGTAGGGGACGTCTATAATGAAAAACTGTTTTTT. Looking up the rest from reference TRBV30 and TRBJ1-4 gives the full variable domain: SQTIHQWPATLVQPVGSPLSLECTVEGTSNPNLYWYRQAAGRGLQLLFYSVGIGQISSEVPQNLSASRPQDRQFILSSKKLLLSDSGFYLCAWSVGDVYNEKLFFGSGTQLSVL.

The V call is TRBV6-1, the J call TRBJ1-1; a possible D gene is TRBD1 (5 bases). The V end lost 6 bases, the J end lost 3 bases, and 14 bases lay between the germline ends. Germline V gives CDR1 MNHNS, CDR2 SASEGT. The CDR3 has 14 residues. The CDR3 region is CASSRARGDTEAFF. The DNA for the CDR3 is TGTGCCAGCAGCCGGGCACGGGGGGACACTGAAGCTTTCTTT.

This chain links TRBV7-3 with TRBJ2-2, with a weak D call TRBD1 (6 bases). Germline V gene data show CDR1 as SGHTA and CDR2 as FQGTGA. CDR3 size: 17 residues. The V and J ends lost 4 bases and 0 bases respectively, with 15 bases between them. In DNA form, the CDR3 reads TGTGCCAGCAGCTCTCAGGGGCCTCCCGCGAACACCGGGGAGCTGTTTTTT. It is translated as CASSSQGPPANTGELFF.

The DNA of the CDR3 is TGTGCCAGCAGCCCCCGGTCCGCTTATGGCTACACCTTC. It specifies CASSPRSAYGYTF. The chain couples TRBV11-2 to TRBJ1-2; no clear D gene. The V and J ends lost 5 bases and 5 bases respectively, with 12 bases between them. Germline V gene data show CDR1 as SGHAT and CDR2 as FQNNGV. CDR3 length: 13 residues. Full variable domain (rest looked up from reference TRBV11-2 and TRBJ1-2): EAGVAQSPRYKIIEKRQSVAFWCNPISGHATLYWYQQILGQGPKLLIQFQNNGVVDDSQLPKDRFSAERLKGVDSTLKIQPAKLEDSAVYLCASSPRSAYGYTFGSGTRLTVV.